This T cell receptor (beta chain) is from a study of blood T cell repertoires in COVID-19. The germline V gene encodes CDR1 MNHEY and CDR2 SMNVEV (reference sequence). Trimming cost V 2 bases and J 4 bases, with 8 bases left between them. The CDR3 runs 13 residues. Only in-frame clones appear in the TCRdb table, and some are missing; sequencing was by immunoSEQ multiplex PCR. This sample has almost 250,000 clones, with around 87% found just once. The sequenced material came from PBMCs or T cells enriched from blood (not recorded which). This TCR came from a woman between 50 and 59 years old who had recovered from COVID-19. The chain has TRBV27 and TRBJ1-2; D is undetermined. The DNA of the CDR3 is TGTGCCAGCAGTTTACCAGGAGGCTATGGCTACACCTTC. Translating it yields CASSLPGGYGYTF.